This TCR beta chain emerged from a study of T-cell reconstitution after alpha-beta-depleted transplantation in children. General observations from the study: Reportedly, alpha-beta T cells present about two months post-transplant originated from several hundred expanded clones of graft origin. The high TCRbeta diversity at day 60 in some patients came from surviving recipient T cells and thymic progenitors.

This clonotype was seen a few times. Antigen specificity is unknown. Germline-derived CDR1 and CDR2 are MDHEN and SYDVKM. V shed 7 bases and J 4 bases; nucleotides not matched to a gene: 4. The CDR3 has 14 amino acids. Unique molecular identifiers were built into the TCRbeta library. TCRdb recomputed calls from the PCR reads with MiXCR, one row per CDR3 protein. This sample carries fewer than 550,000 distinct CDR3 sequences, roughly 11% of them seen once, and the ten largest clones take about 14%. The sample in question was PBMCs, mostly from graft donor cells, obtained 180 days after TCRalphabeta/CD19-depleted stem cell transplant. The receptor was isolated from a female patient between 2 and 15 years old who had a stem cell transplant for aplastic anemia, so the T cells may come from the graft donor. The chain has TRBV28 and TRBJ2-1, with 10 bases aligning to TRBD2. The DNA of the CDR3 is TGTGCCAGCACACTAGCGGGACTGTACAATGAGCAGTTCTTC. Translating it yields CASTLAGLYNEQFF.